These 2 T cell receptor beta chains were all obtained from the same sample, sequenced in a study of blood T cell repertoires in COVID-19. Some clones are missing from TCRdb's copy, which holds only in-frame ones; the method was immunoSEQ multiplex PCR. The sample records tens of thousands of clones, around 72% being singletons. The sequenced sample consisted of peripheral blood. The origin of the receptors is a woman older than 75 with acute or convalescent COVID-19.

V and J are TRBV5-1 and TRBJ1-4; 7 bases map to TRBD1. This CDR3 spans 14 amino acids. J was trimmed by 8 bases and V by 3 bases; bases with no gene match: 7. Germline CDR1 reads SGHRS; CDR2 reads YFSETQ. CDR3 loop: CASSSGTEREKLFF. In nucleotides, the CDR3 is TGCGCCAGCAGCTCGGGGACAGAGAGAGAAAAACTGTTTTTT.

In its sample, this clone was seen a few times. This chain connects TRBV27 to TRBJ1-6, with D maybe TRBD1 (6 bases). Trimming took off 5 bases at V and 10 bases at J, with 18 bases between the two ends. The CDR3 is 15 residues long. Germline loops: CDR1 MNHEY, CDR2 SMNVEV (reference sequence). CDR3 bases: TGTGCCAGCAGTAAGGCCCCGGACAGTAGGTCACCCCTCCACTTT. Encoded protein: CASSKAPDSRSPLHF.